Listed below are T cell receptor beta chains from one sample, sequenced in a study of T cell responses to AZD1222 COVID-19 vaccine. The protocol was immunoSEQ multiplex PCR, while the TCRdb copy is restricted to in-frame clones and leaves out a portion. The table lists about 56,000 clones, 75% to 90% of them singletons. The sequenced sample was peripheral blood, obtained on day 0 of AZD1222 vaccination. The source of these receptors is an adult in good health. Both conserved end residues are part of each CDR3. The order of the fields is J gene, D gene, clone size, V gene, CDR3 protein, CDR3 DNA. A D gene is named only where the DNA matches it firmly. Not every row has a clone size; where given, it reads once, few, many or a size class.

TRBJ1-4	TRBD1	-	TRBV6-5	CASTLRDLRGEKLFF	TGTGCCAGCACCCTCCGGGACCTCAGGGGGGAAAAACTGTTTTTT
TRBJ2-7	TRBD2	-	TRBV2	CASRLAGGEQYF	TGTGCCAGTCGACTAGCGGGAGGTGAGCAGTACTTC
TRBJ2-7	TRBD1	-	TRBV19	CASSGQGRTYEQYF	TGTGCCAGTAGCGGACAGGGTCGGACCTACGAGCAGTACTTC
TRBJ1-5	TRBD1	-	TRBV29-1	CSVADRVDQPQHF	TGCAGCGTTGCGGACAGGGTGGATCAGCCCCAGCATTTT
TRBJ2-1	-	-	TRBV6-4	CASSGQPSSYNEQFF	TGTGCCAGCAGTGGACAGCCTAGCTCCTACAATGAGCAGTTCTTC
TRBJ2-5	-	-	TRBV28	CASSPHSGYQETQYF	TGTGCCAGCAGTCCACATAGCGGATATCAAGAGACCCAGTACTTC
TRBJ1-6	TRBD1	-	TRBV19	CASSNPTGGNSPLHF	TGTGCCAGTAGTAATCCCACAGGGGGGAATTCACCCCTCCACTTT
TRBJ2-2	-	few	TRBV19	CASSIVHGELFF	TGTGCCAGTAGTATAGTTCACGGGGAGCTGTTTTTT
TRBJ2-5	TRBD2	once	TRBV2	CASSELAGGGETQYF	TGTGCCAGCAGTGAACTAGCGGGAGGCGGGGAGACCCAGTACTTC
TRBJ2-1	-	-	TRBV6-1	CASSEARRPYNEQFF	TGTGCCAGCAGTGAAGCGAGGAGGCCGTACAATGAGCAGTTCTTC
TRBJ1-6	TRBD1	-	TRBV29-1	CSVGDREGSPLHF	TGCAGCGTGGGGGACAGGGAAGGTTCACCCCTCCACTTT
TRBJ2-7	TRBD1	-	TRBV6-2/TRBV6-3	CASSYSAGGNDEQYF	TGTGCCAGCAGTTACTCCGCAGGGGGCAACGACGAGCAGTACTTC
TRBJ2-7	TRBD2	once	TRBV18	CASSLGSGRGIVEQYF	TGTGCCAGCTCACTCGGTAGCGGGAGAGGGATTGTCGAGCAGTACTTC
TRBJ2-1	TRBD2	-	TRBV12-5	CASGLVYLRSYPASGINNEQFF	TGTGCTAGTGGTTTGGTATACCTTCGTTCTTATCCGGCTAGCGGGATTAACAATGAGCAGTTCTTC
TRBJ1-3	-	-	TRBV23-1	CASARQSTGNTIYF	TGCGCCAGCGCCCGACAGAGCACTGGAAACACCATATATTTT
TRBJ2-1	-	once	TRBV29-1	CSVATGSSYNEQFF	TGCAGCGTAGCGACAGGCAGCTCCTACAATGAGCAGTTCTTC
TRBJ2-5	-	-	TRBV15	CATSRDYFGRGHEETQYF	TGTGCCACCAGCAGAGATTACTTCGGCAGGGGACACGAAGAGACCCAGTACTTC
TRBJ1-1	-	-	TRBV6-5	CASSYTWALNTEAFF	TGTGCCAGCAGTTACACCTGGGCCTTGAACACTGAAGCTTTCTTT
TRBJ2-1	TRBD1	-	TRBV6-1	CASSGTGTGVYNEQFF	TGTGCCAGCAGTGGGACTGGGACAGGGGTCTACAATGAGCAGTTCTTC
TRBJ1-4	-	few	TRBV29-1	CSVVEGTNEKLFF	TGCAGCGTTGTCGAGGGTACTAATGAAAAACTGTTTTTT
TRBJ2-3	TRBD2	-	TRBV5-1	CASSLELAGGADTQYF	TGCGCCAGCAGCTTGGAACTAGCGGGAGGAGCAGATACGCAGTATTTT
TRBJ1-3	-	few	TRBV9	CASRRGVSGNTIYF	TGTGCCAGCCGTCGGGGGGTCTCTGGAAACACCATATATTTT
TRBJ2-2	TRBD2	-	TRBV7-2	CASSSTSGTNTGELFF	TGTGCCAGCAGCTCAACTAGCGGGACGAACACCGGGGAGCTGTTTTTT
TRBJ1-2	-	-	TRBV14	CASSQVAAYGYTF	TGTGCCAGCAGCCAAGTTGCCGCATATGGCTACACCTTC
TRBJ2-2	TRBD2	once	TRBV12-5	CASGLVLAGDGELFF	TGTGCTAGTGGTTTGGTACTAGCGGGAGACGGGGAGCTGTTTTTT
TRBJ1-4	-	once	TRBV2	CASTMDESTNEKLFF	TGTGCCAGCACCATGGACGAGTCAACTAATGAAAAACTGTTTTTT
TRBJ1-2	TRBD1	few	TRBV5-6	CASSPLGQGGSGYTF	TGTGCCAGCAGCCCCCTCGGACAGGGCGGTAGTGGCTACACCTTC